This entry lists 18 T cell receptor beta chains sequenced from one sample in a study of shared clonotypes between healthy human individuals. Clones were sequenced by immunoSEQ multiplex PCR, and TCRdb holds only the in-frame ones, with some missing. Of millions of clones listed, approximately 93% are singletons. The material sequenced was naive CD4+ T cells from PBMCs. Subset: CD45RA+ positively selected. These receptors were taken from a young man in good health. Some clones in this sample may be carry-over from other donors' samples.

This clone was observed once. The chain combines TRBV5-1 with TRBJ1-2, with D maybe TRBD1 (6 bases). V was trimmed by 3 bases and J by 2 bases, leaving 17 bases between them. The CDR3 sequence is 16 residues long. Germline lookup yields CDR1 SGHRS and CDR2 YFSETQ. The chain's CDR3 is CASSSGQPRANYGYTF. The DNA of the CDR3 is TGCGCCAGCAGCTCTGGACAGCCGCGGGCCAACTATGGCTACACCTTC.

The rearrangement uses TRBV7-3 and TRBJ2-7; D might be TRBD1 or TRBD2, each matching 5 bases. Germline loops: CDR1 SGHTA, CDR2 FQGTGA. The V end was cut by 5 bases, the J end by 6 bases, with 14 bases between. CDR3 length: 13 residues. CDR3 in DNA: TGTGCCAGCAGCCGCGGACATCTAGCCGAGCAGTACTTC. It encodes CASSRGHLAEQYF.

The chain has TRBV6-1 and TRBJ1-5; a possible D gene is TRBD1 (5 bases). Trimming took off 7 bases at V and 0 bases at J, with 13 bases between the two ends. The CDR3 is 15 residues long. Per the germline V gene, CDR1 is MNHNS and CDR2 is SASEGT. CDR3 sequence: CASKWGRLSNQPQHF. The DNA for the CDR3 is TGTGCCAGCAAGTGGGGGAGGCTTAGCAATCAGCCCCAGCATTTT.

This clone was detected once. The chain couples TRBV28 to TRBJ1-2, with TRBD1 as a possible D gene (6 bases). The CDR3 is 16 amino acids. Germline V lookup: CDR1 MDHEN, CDR2 SYDVKM. V lost 7 bases and J lost 8, with 26 bases in between. CDR3: CASITRGAALRRGYTF. CDR3 bases: TGTGCCAGCATAACCCGGGGGGCTGCCCTTCGGAGGGGCTACACCTTC.

This chain uses TRBV5-6 with TRBJ2-5; a weak D match, TRBD1 (5 bases). V shed 0 bases and J shed 5 bases, with 11 bases lying between them. Germline values: CDR1 SGHDT, CDR2 YYEEEE. The CDR3 has 14 amino acids. DNA of the CDR3: TGTGCCAGCAGCTTGGGACAGAAAAGGGAGACCCAGTACTTC. This codes for CASSLGQKRETQYF.

The CDR3 spells CASSSIPAAQAFF. CDR3 bases: TGTGCCAGCAGTTCGATCCCCGCGGCCCAAGCTTTCTTT. V gene TRBV27 combines with J gene TRBJ1-1; D not certain. Trimming removed 4 bases at V and 9 bases at J, with 15 bases between. Germline-derived CDR1 and CDR2 are MNHEY and SMNVEV (reference sequence). The CDR3 contains 13 residues.

This clone appeared a few times. The chain recombines TRBV5-1 with TRBJ2-1, with D unresolved. This CDR3 has 11 residues. The germline V gene encodes CDR1 SGHRS and CDR2 YFSETQ. V was shortened by 1 base and J by 10 bases, with 6 bases between the two germline ends. The CDR3 here is CASSLNQEQFF. The CDR3 DNA reads TGCGCCAGCAGCTTGAACCAGGAGCAGTTCTTC.

This rearrangement joins TRBV6-5 to TRBJ1-5; possible D gene TRBD1, 6 bases. The CDR3 extends over 15 amino acids. Trimming left V 6 bases short and J 3 bases short, with 15 bases between. Looked up from germline, CDR1 is MNHEY and CDR2 is SVGAGI. The CDR3 sequence is CASRPYTGINQPQHF. The CDR3 bases are TGTGCCAGCAGACCTTACACAGGGATCAATCAGCCCCAGCATTTT.

This clone was seen only a few times. The chain uses TRBV18 and TRBJ2-2, with no clear D. V dropped 3 bases and J dropped 4 bases, with 9 bases sitting between them. This CDR3 region has 14 residues. From germline, CDR1 is KGHSH and CDR2 LQKENI. CDR3 sequence (DNA): TGTGCCAGCTCACCGCAGAGACCCACCGGGGAGCTGTTTTTT. Translated, it gives CASSPQRPTGELFF.

J is TRBJ2-1 and V is TRBV7-3; no clear D. The V end lost 4 bases, the J end lost 2 bases, and 12 bases lay between the germline ends. The V gene's germline CDR1 is SGHTA and CDR2 FQGTGA. The CDR3 has 15 amino acids. The CDR3 loop reads CASSSMSGTYNEQFF. In DNA, the CDR3 is TGTGCCAGCAGCTCTATGTCTGGGACCTACAATGAGCAGTTCTTC.

V is TRBV7-3 and J is TRBJ2-3, with 10 nucleotides matching TRBD1. This CDR3 is built from 17 residues. Germline V gene sequence: CDR1 SGHTA, CDR2 FQGTGA. With V trimmed by 2 bases and J by 2 bases, 7 bases remained unmatched. The CDR3 loop is CASSLGQGVSHTDTQYF. In nucleotides, the CDR3 is TGTGCCAGCAGCTTAGGACAGGGGGTGTCTCACACAGATACGCAGTATTTT.

This clone was recorded only once. The chain carries TRBV27 and TRBJ1-2, with 8 positions matching TRBD1. Per germline, CDR1 MNHEY and CDR2 SMNVEV (reference sequence). CDR3 length: 14 residues. With V trimmed by 3 bases and J by 7 bases, 7 bases remained unmatched. The CDR3 here is CASSFMGTGGGYTF. As DNA, the CDR3 is TGTGCCAGCAGTTTTATGGGGACAGGTGGTGGCTACACCTTC.

The rearrangement uses TRBV5-1 and TRBJ1-4; 9 bases are a match to TRBD1. Germline V gene data show CDR1 as SGHRS and CDR2 as YFSETQ. Trimming took 0 bases from V and 10 from J; bases not matched to a gene: 7. This CDR3 region has 15 residues. This chain's CDR3 is CASSLGTGDGGKLFF. The CDR3 DNA reads as TGCGCCAGCAGCTTGGGGACAGGGGACGGGGGAAAACTGTTTTTT.

The J gene is TRBJ2-1, the V gene TRBV19; D is ambiguous. The CDR3 consists of 12 residues. Germline CDR1 reads LNHDA; CDR2 reads SQIVND (reference sequence). Trimming took 2 bases from V and 5 from J, leaving 4 bases between them. CDR3 DNA sequence: TGTGCCAGTAGTATAATTGACAATGAGCAGTTCTTC. Its translation is CASSIIDNEQFF.

The chain has TRBV6-4 and TRBJ2-6; tentative D call: TRBD1 (6 bases). This CDR3 has 15 amino acids. The ends were cut back, 3 bases at V and 0 bases at J, with 6 bases in the middle. Germline assignment: CDR1 MRHNA and CDR2 SNTAGT. The CDR3 spells CASSEGGSGANVLTF. DNA of the CDR3: TGTGCCAGCAGTGAAGGGGGCTCTGGGGCCAACGTCCTGACTTTC.

This chain connects TRBV6-1 to TRBJ2-7; TRBD2 aligns across 7 bases. Looked up from germline, CDR1 is MNHNS and CDR2 is SASEGT. The J segment lost 0 bases and the V segment lost 6 bases, leaving 8 bases of the junction unmatched. The CDR3 contains 15 residues. The CDR3 loop reads CASSASGVSSYEQYF. CDR3 coding DNA: TGTGCCAGCAGCGCTAGCGGAGTGAGCTCCTACGAGCAGTACTTC.

V and J are TRBV28 and TRBJ1-1, with 8 bases lining up with TRBD1. V lost 4 bases to trimming and J lost 10 bases; unmatched junction nucleotides: 5. There are 12 residues in the CDR3. Germline V gives CDR1 MDHEN, CDR2 SYDVKM. The CDR3 sequence is CASSSGTGGAFF. CDR3 DNA sequence: TGTGCCAGCAGTTCAGGGACAGGCGGAGCTTTCTTT.

The V call is TRBV6-4, the J call TRBJ2-3; D unresolved. The CDR3 loop spans 14 amino acids. Trimming pared 2 bases from V and 2 bases from J, leaving 8 bases between. The germline gives CDR1 MRHNA, CDR2 SNTAGT. The CDR3 is CASSDGHPTDTQYF. The CDR3 bases are TGTGCCAGCAGTGACGGGCACCCCACAGATACGCAGTATTTT.